Following are 27 T cell receptor beta chains from one sample sequenced in a study of regulatory T cells in long-lasting Graves disease. Arm-PCR with iRepertoire HTBI primers amplified the CDR3 regions for these TCR beta libraries. TCRdb recomputed calls from the multiplex PCR reads with MiXCR, one row per CDR3 protein. The sample yields about 470,000 distinct CDR3 sequences, 20% to 25% seen once. Time point: persistent/refractory GD, antithyroid drugs over 5 years with positive TRAb. Researchers made the TCR library from RNA that was extracted from PBMCs. Sequences were derived from peripheral blood mononuclear cells (PBMCs), sampled when the disease was refractory, from a patient treated with antithyroid drugs. Receptors originate from a female donor with Graves disease.

This clonotype was seen repeatedly, ten times or more. V is TRBV6-1 and J is TRBJ1-5; 8 nucleotides line up with TRBD1. Germline V lookup: CDR1 MNHNS, CDR2 SASEGT. The CDR3 is 14 residues long. Trimming at V came to 7 bases and at J to 1 base, leaving 3 bases not matched to a gene. CDR3 DNA: TGTGCCAGCAATACAGGGGGAAGCAATCAGCCCCAGCATTTT. It codes for CASNTGGSNQPQHF.

This clonotype was observed many times. The J gene is TRBJ2-7, the V gene TRBV5-1, with 13 bases fitting TRBD2. Germline-derived CDR1 and CDR2 are SGHRS and YFSETQ. The ends lost 4 bases at V and 12 bases at J; junction bases unmatched: 7. CDR3 length: 13 residues. The DNA of the CDR3 is TGCGCCAGCAGCGAAGGGACTAGCGGGATTTTGTACTTC. Amino acids: CASSEGTSGILYF.

This clonotype occurred a few times. The chain carries TRBV3-1 and TRBJ1-1; no clear D gene. V lost 4 bases and J 0 bases, leaving 12 bases between the germline ends. The CDR3 totals 15 residues. From germline, CDR1 is LGHDT and CDR2 YNNKEL (reference sequence). In DNA form, the CDR3 reads TGTGCCAGCAGCCCCCGAGGTGCGATGAACACTGAAGCTTTCTTT. Protein sequence: CASSPRGAMNTEAFF.

This clonotype was found many times. This chain connects TRBV6-1 to TRBJ2-7; 7 bases agree with TRBD1. The V and J ends lost 5 bases and 9 bases, in that order; junction bases with no gene match: 19. Germline CDR1 reads MNHNS; CDR2 reads SASEGT. The CDR3 length is 16 residues. The CDR3 loop reads CASSHQGTAWLFGQYF. In DNA form, the CDR3 reads TGTGCCAGCAGTCACCAAGGGACAGCGTGGCTGTTCGGGCAGTACTTC.

At least ten counts were recorded for this clonotype. The chain carries TRBV6-1 and TRBJ1-1, with TRBD1 matching 8 bases. The J segment lost 1 base and the V segment lost 5 bases, leaving 6 bases of the junction unmatched. The CDR3 has 15 amino acids. Germline CDR1 reads MNHNS; CDR2 reads SASEGT. CDR3: CASSQTGEGNTEAFF. CDR3 in DNA: TGTGCCAGCAGTCAGACAGGGGAAGGGAACACTGAAGCTTTCTTT.

V and J are TRBV7-9 and TRBJ2-7; the match to TRBD2 covers 13 bases. Germline V gene sequence: CDR1 SEHNR, CDR2 FQNEAQ (reference sequence). The V gene end was trimmed by 5 bases and the J gene end by 5 bases; junction bases not matched to a gene: 6. The CDR3 runs to 15 residues. CDR3 in amino acids: CASSSGTSGTHEQYF. In DNA form, the CDR3 reads TGTGCCAGCAGCAGCGGGACTAGCGGGACGCACGAGCAGTACTTC.

This clonotype was picked up a small number of times. The rearrangement uses TRBV7-6 and TRBJ2-7; 7 positions agree with TRBD1. This CDR3 is built from 15 residues. Germline loops: CDR1 SGHVS, CDR2 FNYEAQ. V was pared by 5 bases and J by 5 bases, with 12 bases of the junction left unmatched. This CDR3 reads CASSPATGIPDEQYF. CDR3 in DNA: TGTGCCAGCAGCCCAGCGACAGGGATCCCTGACGAGCAGTACTTC.

The chain is built from TRBV7-3 and TRBJ1-5, with D unresolved. CDR1 is SGHTA, CDR2 FQGTGA, per germline. The CDR3 runs to 18 residues. V gave up 5 bases and J gave up 1 base, with 21 bases separating them. The CDR3 region has the DNA TGTGCCAGCAGCCCCATTGTTCAGGCCGTAGGGAGCAATCAGCCCCAGCATTTT. Translation gives CASSPIVQAVGSNQPQHF.

With regard to this clonotype: With a much larger clone just one base away, this may be a read error. The chain carries TRBV28 and TRBJ1-4, with D possibly TRBD1 on 5 matching bases. The CDR3 is made up of 15 amino acids. Germline V gene lookup returns CDR1 MDHEN and CDR2 SYDVKM. CDR3 coding DNA: TGTGCCAGCAGTCTGGGGGTTGCAACTAATGAAAAACCGTTTTTT. Amino acids: CASSLGVATNEKPFF.

This clonotype was counted ten times or more. The gene calls are TRBV28 and TRBJ2-7; no clear D. CDR1 and CDR2 (germline): MDHEN, SYDVKM. The CDR3 totals 14 residues. Trimming shortened V by 3 bases and J by 3 bases, and 12 bases separated the two germline ends. CDR3 amino acids: CASSFAPANYEQYF. The CDR3 DNA follows: TGTGCCAGCAGTTTCGCTCCGGCGAACTACGAGCAGTACTTC.

V gene TRBV4-1 combines with J gene TRBJ1-2; tentative D call: TRBD1 (5 bases). The CDR3 consists of 15 residues. CDR1 is MGHRA, CDR2 YSYEKL, per germline. V shed 1 base and J shed 2 bases, with 11 bases lying between them. CDR3 residues: CASSQGLRGNYGYTF. The DNA for the CDR3 is TGCGCCAGCAGCCAAGGACTTAGGGGAAACTATGGCTACACCTTC.

To note about this clonotype: A much larger clone differs by one base, so this may be a read error. The chain carries TRBV7-2 and TRBJ2-7; D unclear. CDR3 length: 17 residues. V was trimmed by 1 base and J by 3 bases, leaving 19 bases between them. Germline assignment: CDR1 SGHTA and CDR2 FQGNSA. CDR3 nucleotides: TGTGCCAGCAGCTTAGGTAATCGGCCGAACACCCTCTACGAGCAGTACTTC. Translating gives CASSLGNRPNTLYEQYF.

In its sample, this clonotype was seen many times. V is TRBV2 and J is TRBJ2-5, with TRBD2 matching 8 bases. V gave up 8 bases and J gave up 0 bases; unmatched junction bases: 8. This CDR3 is 15 amino acids long. Germline-derived CDR1 and CDR2 are SNHLY and FYNNEI. CDR3: CASSPTSANQETQYF. The CDR3 DNA follows: TGTGCCAGCTCCCCGACTAGCGCCAACCAAGAGACCCAGTACTTC.

In this sample, this clonotype turned up many times. V is TRBV2 and J is TRBJ1-1, with D hard to call. Germline values: CDR1 SNHLY, CDR2 FYNNEI. Trimming stripped 7 bases from V and 14 bases from J, with 20 bases between. The CDR3 runs 12 residues. Written as DNA, the CDR3 is TGTGCCAGCACCCCAGTACGGACCAAGTCGTTCTTT. As protein: CASTPVRTKSFF.

In this sample, this clonotype turned up a few times. This chain connects TRBV30 to TRBJ1-1, with D possibly matching TRBD1 (5 bases). Germline CDR1 reads GTSNPN; CDR2 reads SVGIG (reference sequence). The V end was cut by 3 bases, the J end by 4 bases, with 12 bases between. The CDR3 runs 13 residues. Here the CDR3 DNA reads TGTGCCTGGAGCCCGACAGAGGCCACTGAAGCTTTCTTT. This translates into CAWSPTEATEAFF. Looking up the rest from reference TRBV30 and TRBJ1-1 gives the full variable domain: SQTIHQWPATLVQPVGSPLSLECTVEGTSNPNLYWYRQAAGRGLQLLFYSVGIGQISSEVPQNLSASRPQDRQFILSSKKLLLSDSGFYLCAWSPTEATEAFFGQGTRLTVV.

Concerning this clonotype: This sequence may be a read error, since a much larger clone differs from it by one base. The CDR3 protein is CAISGVGTVNYEQYF. Here the CDR3 DNA reads TGTGCCATCAGTGGGGTCGGGACAGTAAACTACGAGCAGTACTTC. This chain uses TRBV6-2 or TRBV6-3 with TRBJ2-7; 7 nucleotides match TRBD1. The CDR3 is 15 amino acids. Germline V gene data show CDR1 as MNHEY and CDR2 as SVGEGT.

This rearrangement joins TRBV28 to TRBJ1-6, with 7 bases matching TRBD1. V gave up 7 bases and J gave up 3 bases; unmatched junction bases: 12. Germline V CDR1 and CDR2: MDHEN, SYDVKM. This CDR3 comprises 17 residues. This CDR3 is CASTNRGTESYNSPLHF. Here the CDR3 DNA reads TGTGCCAGCACCAACCGCGGGACAGAGAGCTATAATTCACCCCTCCACTTT. The full variable domain, in which reference TRBV28 and TRBJ1-6 provide the parts outside the CDR3, is DVKVTQSSRYLVKRTGEKVFLECVQDMDHENMFWYRQDPGLGLRLIYFSYDVKMKEKGDIPEGYSVSREKKERFSLILESASTNQTSMYLCASTNRGTESYNSPLHFGNGTRLTVT.

This clonotype was seen more than once but under ten times. The V gene is TRBV19, the J gene TRBJ2-7, with D maybe TRBD2 (6 bases). The germline gives CDR1 LNHDA, CDR2 SQIVND (reference sequence). The CDR3 runs to 10 residues. With 9 bases removed from V and 6 bases from J, the gap between germline ends came to 9 bases. In DNA, the CDR3 is TGTGCCAGCGGGAGTCCCGAGCAGTACTTC. Translation gives CASGSPEQYF.

This rearrangement joins TRBV20-1 to TRBJ2-2; D is undetermined. V lost 1 base and J lost 0, with 6 bases in between. The CDR3 loop spans 14 amino acids. The germline V gene has CDR1 DFQATT and CDR2 SNEGSKA (reference sequence). CDR3 amino acids: CSARVQANTGELFF. The CDR3 DNA sequence: TGCAGTGCTAGAGTCCAGGCGAACACCGGGGAGCTGTTTTTT.

There are a few counts of this clonotype. The V and J genes are TRBV5-6 and TRBJ2-3, with TRBD1 as a possible D gene (5 bases). Per the germline V gene, CDR1 is SGHDT and CDR2 is YYEEEE. The CDR3 consists of 14 residues. Deletions cut 1 base from V and 2 bases from J, with 8 bases between. The CDR3: CASSLMGPTDTQYF. The CDR3 nucleotides read TGTGCCAGCAGCTTGATGGGGCCCACAGATACGCAGTATTTT. Full variable domain (outside the CDR3, taken from reference TRBV5-6 and TRBJ2-3): DAGVTQSPTHLIKTRGQQVTLRCSPKSGHDTVSWYQQALGQGPQFIFQYYEEEERQRGNFPDRFSGHQFPNYSSELNVNALLLGDSALYLCASSLMGPTDTQYFGPGTRLTVL.

Concerning this clonotype: This may arise from a read error, as a much more abundant clone is one base away. The chain couples TRBV10-3 to TRBJ2-7; TRBD2 matches 7 bases. The CDR3 spans 15 residues. Trimming cost V 4 bases and J 2 bases; bases outside gene matches: 8. The V gene's germline CDR1 is ENHRY and CDR2 SYGVKD. CDR3 DNA: TGTGCCATCAGTGGGTCGATCGGGACTACCTACGAGCAGTACTTC. This translates into CAISGSIGTTYEQYF.

CDR3 loop: CASSPSGGRGDTQYF. CDR3 DNA sequence: TGCGCCAGCAGTCCAAGCGGAGGACGCGGAGATACGCAGTATTTT. This chain uses TRBV10-1 with TRBJ2-3; D might be TRBD2 (5 bases). Trimming cost V 5 bases and J 5 bases, with 17 bases left between them. CDR1 and CDR2 from the germline V gene are WNHNN and SYGVQD (reference sequence). This CDR3 comprises 15 residues.

Only a few counts were recorded for this clonotype. This may come from a read error, since a much larger clone is one base off. The chain links TRBV27 to TRBJ1-5; 8 nucleotides agree with TRBD1. V lost 3 bases, J lost 2 bases, and 3 bases stayed unmatched. The CDR3 spans 15 residues. CDR1 and CDR2 (germline): MNHEY, SMNVEV (reference sequence). CDR3 coding DNA: TGTGCCAGCAGTTTCGCAGGGGGCGGCAATCAGCCCCAGCATTTT. Translating it yields CASSFAGGGNQPQHF.

In its sample, this clonotype was seen many times. The rearrangement links TRBV7-8 to TRBJ2-5; D might be TRBD2 (6 bases). This CDR3 has 15 residues. V dropped 2 bases and J dropped 2 bases, with 12 bases sitting between them. Germline V gene data show CDR1 as SGHVS and CDR2 as FQNEAQ. DNA for the CDR3: TGTGCCAGCAGCTTATGGGGAGGCCATCAAGAGACCCAGTACTTC. Translation gives CASSLWGGHQETQYF.

This clonotype has more than one count but fewer than ten. The rearrangement uses TRBV4-1 and TRBJ2-4; no definite D call. The ends were cut back, 0 bases at V and 4 bases at J, with 4 bases in the middle. The germline gives CDR1 MGHRA, CDR2 YSYEKL. The CDR3 extends over 13 amino acids. The CDR3 spells CASSQDQKNIQYF. As DNA, the CDR3 is TGCGCCAGCAGCCAAGATCAAAAAAACATTCAGTACTTC.

At least ten counts were recorded for this clonotype. This rearrangement joins TRBV12-3 or TRBV12-4 to TRBJ2-2; 12 bases line up with TRBD2. V lost 4 bases and J lost 4; bases outside the gene matches: 10. The CDR3 consists of 18 residues. The CDR3 DNA reads TGTGCCAGCAGTTCATCTTCTAGCGGGAGGGCCGGCACCGGGGAGCTGTTTTTT. This encodes CASSSSSSGRAGTGELFF.

This clonotype showed up just a few times. This rearrangement joins TRBV7-6 to TRBJ1-4, with D possibly matching TRBD1 (5 bases). CDR3 size: 15 residues. Looked up from germline, CDR1 is SGHVS and CDR2 is FNYEAQ. Trimming cost V 6 bases and J 7 bases, with 18 bases left between them. The CDR3 DNA is TGTGCCAGCAGTCTCGACGCCAGGGAAGTTGAAAAACTGTTTTTT. It codes for CASSLDAREVEKLFF.